This record concerns one T cell receptor beta chain sequence. Its target is not known. The PCR was carried out with 60 Vbeta primers and 13 Jbeta primers. The protocol was immunoSEQ multiplex PCR, while the TCRdb copy is restricted to in-frame clones and leaves out a portion. Altogether roughly 100,000 clones are present, almost 80% being singletons, with the ten largest covering about 4.1%. This entry comes from a study of cytomegalovirus exposure and HLA in healthy donors. Whole-study results and caveats: In a later analysis, compared with equally common non-associated chains, HLA-associated beta chains were more expanded. For most subjects, TCR beta sequences were reported to predict HLA-A and HLA-B alleles with accuracy. Evidence from a later analysis indicated that most CMV-associated TCR beta chains looked HLA-restricted.

Healthy bone marrow donors made up the donor group. The CDR3 length is 14 residues. The germline V gene encodes CDR1 ENHRY and CDR2 SYGVKD. V lost 5 bases to trimming and J lost 6 bases; unmatched junction nucleotides: 5. Sequenced material: PBMCs. This receptor was taken from a man aged 45-65 years in good health and CMV-seropositive. This chain connects TRBV10-3 to TRBJ1-4; 8 bases are shared with TRBD1. DNA for the CDR3: TGTGCCATCAGTCGACAGGGGAGGGATGAAAAACTGTTTTTT. This translates into CAISRQGRDEKLFF.